The 10 T cell receptor beta chains reported below all come from one sample, sequenced in a study of blood T cell repertoires in COVID-19 (dated by TCRdb to the early 2020s). The library was generated by the immunoSEQ multiplex PCR assay. The source is immuneACCESS, and TCRdb retained only in-frame sequences with V and J called. Part of the clones is not carried over; for the studies checked, unresolved V genes explain less than half of this, and the remainder is unexplained. For this sample there are around 190,000 clones; 70% to 90% appear just once. 15% to 20% of the sample goes to the ten largest clones. What was sequenced was peripheral blood. These receptor sequences come from a man aged 50 to 60 with COVID-19, enrolled during active disease.

This clone was seen at least ten times. This sequence joins TRBV18 and TRBJ1-2, with D possibly being TRBD1 (5 bases). CDR1 is KGHSH and CDR2 is LQKENI in the germline V gene. V shed 3 bases and J shed 7 bases, with 18 bases lying between them. The CDR3 consists of 15 residues. The CDR3 is CASSPGHGGDGGYTF. CDR3 nucleotides: TGTGCCAGCTCACCCGGACACGGGGGGGATGGTGGCTACACCTTC.

V usage is TRBV5-4 and J usage is TRBJ2-3; no clear D. V was trimmed by 4 bases and J by 5 bases, leaving 8 bases between them. CDR3 length: 12 amino acids. CDR1 and CDR2 (germline): SGHNT, YYREEE (reference sequence). This CDR3 is CASSPGRDTQYF. The CDR3 DNA follows: TGTGCCAGCAGCCCTGGGCGAGATACGCAGTATTTT.

The chain couples TRBV6-5 to TRBJ2-3; D unresolved. The CDR3 totals 13 residues. The germline V gene encodes CDR1 MNHEY and CDR2 SVGAGI. V dropped 0 bases and J dropped 4 bases, with 5 bases sitting between them. The DNA of the CDR3 is TGTGCCAGCAGTTACTCCTCCCCAGATACGCAGTATTTT. Residues: CASSYSSPDTQYF.

The rearrangement uses TRBV4-2 and TRBJ2-4, with TRBD2 matching over 7 bases. This CDR3 has 15 residues. Per germline, CDR1 LGHNA and CDR2 YNFKEQ. The V and J ends lost 0 bases and 3 bases, in that order; junction bases with no gene match: 2. The CDR3 region is CASSQDGEGKNIQYF. The CDR3 DNA reads TGTGCCAGCAGCCAAGATGGGGAGGGCAAAAACATTCAGTACTTC.

This chain links TRBV2 with TRBJ2-1, with TRBD2 matching over 9 bases. The CDR3 runs to 16 residues. The J segment lost 10 bases and the V segment lost 3 bases, leaving 13 bases of the junction unmatched. Germline loops: CDR1 SNHLY, CDR2 FYNNEI. The CDR3 protein is CASSEVAGGPLGEQFF. DNA for the CDR3: TGTGCCAGCAGTGAGGTCGCGGGAGGGCCCCTTGGGGAGCAGTTCTTC.

The rearrangement uses TRBV6-5 and TRBJ2-7; D not resolved. The CDR3 is made up of 13 amino acids. V lost 2 bases to trimming and J lost 6 bases, with 11 bases between them. Germline V gene sequence: CDR1 MNHEY, CDR2 SVGAGI. The CDR3 DNA sequence: TGTGCCAGCAGTTACACCCGAGCCGGCGAGCAGTACTTC. It yields the protein CASSYTRAGEQYF.

The chain is built from TRBV29-1 and TRBJ2-7, with 8 bases fitting TRBD1. The CDR3 is 14 amino acids. Trimming took 6 bases from V and 0 from J; bases not matched to a gene: 7. Germline V CDR1 and CDR2: SQVTM, ANQGSEA. In nucleotides, the CDR3 is TGCAGCGTACGGACAGGGCTCAGCTCCTACGAGCAGTACTTC. This codes for CSVRTGLSSYEQYF.

In its sample, this clone was seen once. The chain joins TRBV7-2 to TRBJ2-2; the D is unclear. The CDR3 runs 13 residues. Trimming cost V 3 bases and J 5 bases, with 7 bases left between them. Per the germline V gene, CDR1 is SGHTA and CDR2 is FQGNSA. The CDR3 coding sequence is TGTGCCAGCAGCTTTAGTGGTACCGGGGAGCTGTTTTTT. This sequence encodes CASSFSGTGELFF.

The V call is TRBV5-5, the J call TRBJ2-1; 10 bases line up with TRBD1. Losses at the gene ends were 3 bases for V and 10 bases for J; bases not matched to a gene: 10. This CDR3 has 15 amino acids. Germline V lookup: CDR1 SGHKS, CDR2 YYEKEE (reference sequence). CDR3 protein: CASSSTGTGVSEQFF. The CDR3 bases are TGTGCCAGCAGCTCCACCGGGACAGGGGTATCAGAGCAGTTCTTC. Drawing the rest from reference TRBV5-5 and TRBJ2-1, the complete variable domain is DAGVTQSPTHLIKTRGQQVTLRCSPISGHKSVSWYQQVLGQGPQFIFQYYEKEERGRGNFPDRFSARQFPNYSSELNVNALLLGDSALYLCASSSTGTGVSEQFFGPGTRLTVL.

This clone was detected only a few times. V is TRBV9 and J is TRBJ2-5; tentatively, D is TRBD1 (6 bases). Trimming left V 4 bases short and J 4 bases short, with 17 bases between. There are 15 residues in the CDR3. Germline V gene data show CDR1 as SGDLS and CDR2 as YYNGEE. This CDR3 is CASSPRQARVETQYF. The CDR3 nucleotides read TGTGCCAGCAGCCCCCGACAGGCGCGGGTAGAGACCCAGTACTTC.